These 7 T cell receptor beta chains were sequenced from one sample in a study of response to subunit inactivated influenza vaccine. One entry per CDR3 protein results from TCRdb running MiXCR on the RT-PCR reads. The profile covers over 750,000 distinct CDR3 sequences, with less than 25% appearing a single time and 10% taken by the ten largest. The source was PBMCs from blood, collected 5 to 6 days after vaccination. These receptors all stem from a man in his fifties or sixties who received an inactivated influenza vaccine.

This clonotype came up a few times. This chain links TRBV20-1 with TRBJ2-7; the match to TRBD2 covers 10 bases. Losses at the gene ends were 2 bases for V and 2 bases for J; bases not matched to a gene: 6. The germline V gene encodes CDR1 DFQATT and CDR2 SNEGSKA (reference sequence). CDR3 length equals 15 residues. The CDR3 region has the DNA TGCAGTGCTAGACCGGAGCGGGAGGGCCCCTACGAGCAGTACTTC. This sequence encodes CSARPEREGPYEQYF.

This clonotype has just one count. The chain recombines TRBV2 with TRBJ2-2; 10 bases are a match to TRBD1. The CDR3 runs to 15 residues. V shed 7 bases and J 0 bases; nucleotides not matched to a gene: 2. Germline V gene sequence: CDR1 SNHLY, CDR2 FYNNEI. The CDR3, as DNA: TGTGCCAGCACGGGACAGGGGACGAACACCGGGGAGCTGTTTTTT. The encoded protein is CASTGQGTNTGELFF.

This clonotype was counted between two and nine times. The chain has TRBV6-2 or TRBV6-3 and TRBJ1-4; D possibly corresponds to TRBD1 (5 bases). V gave up 2 bases and J gave up 10 bases, with 8 bases separating them. Germline loops: CDR1 MNHEY, CDR2 SVGEGT. The CDR3 is made up of 12 amino acids. The CDR3 spells CASSYQGGKLFF. DNA of the CDR3: TGTGCCAGCAGTTACCAGGGCGGAAAACTGTTTTTT.

The chain combines TRBV6-2 or TRBV6-3 with TRBJ2-5, with D perhaps matching TRBD2 (5 bases). V lost 4 bases, J lost 0 bases, and 15 bases lay in between. The CDR3 contains 16 residues. Germline CDR1 is MNHEY and CDR2 is SVGEGT. CDR3 amino acids: CASSSPPGGYQETQYF. CDR3 bases: TGTGCCAGCAGTTCCCCTCCGGGCGGGTACCAAGAGACCCAGTACTTC.

The chain has TRBV5-4 and TRBJ2-1; D possibly matches TRBD1 or TRBD2 (6 bases each). Germline CDR1 is SGHNT and CDR2 is YYREEE (reference sequence). CDR3 length: 20 amino acids. The V end lost 2 bases, the J end lost 2 bases, and 26 bases lay between the germline ends. The CDR3 DNA follows: TGTGCCAGCAGCTTCTCCATCGCGCACCGGGGGCGAGAAGCCTACAATGAGCAGTTCTTC. Its protein product is CASSFSIAHRGREAYNEQFF.

The chain employs TRBV3-1 and TRBJ2-1, with 8 bases that match TRBD2. The ends lost 0 bases at V and 6 bases at J; junction bases unmatched: 13. CDR1 is LGHDT, CDR2 YNNKEL, per germline (reference sequence). The CDR3 loop spans 18 amino acids. CDR3 in DNA: TGTGCCAGCAGCCAAGATCTCTTTAGGACTAGCTGGGCCAATGAGCAGTTCTTC. Translated: CASSQDLFRTSWANEQFF.

The gene calls are TRBV4-3 and TRBJ1-2, with D maybe TRBD1 (6 bases). Germline V lookup: CDR1 LGHNA, CDR2 YSLEER. Trimming pared 3 bases from V and 3 bases from J, leaving 11 bases between. The CDR3 covers 14 residues. The CDR3 nucleotides are TGCGCCAGCAGCCATCAGGGGTGGGACTATGGCTACACCTTC. It encodes CASSHQGWDYGYTF.